The entry that follows covers one TCR beta chain sequence. The entry originates in a study of blood T cell repertoires in COVID-19. Study-wide background: Spain, Italy and the United States supplied samples that represented acute and convalescent COVID-19. The cDNA or gDNA used as material had been derived from T cells, B-cell-depleted T cells, or PBMCs.

Authors' methods: How many nucleated cells were present was estimated from reference gene primer amplification. Clones were read by immunoSEQ multiplex PCR, and TCRdb kept only the in-frame ones, dropping some. V and J calls and clone size are given by that table; D and trimming were obtained from the DNA. The sample shows 25,000 to 35,000 clones, 85% of them seen only once. Trimming pared 2 bases from V and 9 bases from J, leaving 18 bases between. The CDR3 has 16 residues. Germline V gene lookup returns CDR1 SGHNT and CDR2 YYREEE (reference sequence). The source material was peripheral blood. This chain joins TRBV5-4 and TRBJ1-6; D perhaps matches TRBD1 (6 bases). The source is a man between 60 and 75 years old with active COVID-19. In nucleotides, the CDR3 is TGTGCCAGCAGCTTAGGCCCCCGGGACAACGGTTCACCCCTCCACTTT. Encoded protein: CASSLGPRDNGSPLHF.